The sample holds one count of the clone carrying this T cell receptor beta chain. Replicate PCRs run on sorted subsets employed approximately 200 ng DNA, 25,000 to 35,000 T cell genomes. The repertoire was sequenced with immunoSEQ multiplex PCR; TCRdb's copy has only in-frame clones and lacks some. The sample yields about 1 million clones, around 76% seen once. The record originates from a study of shared clonotypes between healthy human individuals. There are 14 residues in the CDR3. Germline CDR1 and CDR2: SGHRS and YFSETQ. With 0 bases removed from V and 4 bases from J, the gap between germline ends came to 10 bases.

The chain uses TRBV5-1 and TRBJ2-5; D uncertain. Sequencing was performed on memory CD4+ T cells sorted from blood. Subset indicated: CD45RA-negative fraction. The clonotype originates from a man between 18 and 29 years old in good health. DNA for the CDR3: TGCGCCAGCAGCTTGGGTACCGTGTCAGAGACCCAGTACTTC. It translates to CASSLGTVSETQYF. The variable domain in full, with the rest retrieved from reference TRBV5-1 and TRBJ2-5, is KAGVTQTPRYLIKTRGQQVTLSCSPISGHRSVSWYQQTPGQGLQFLFEYFSETQRNKGNFPGRFSGRQFSNSRSEMNVSTLELGDSALYLCASSLGTVSETQYFGPGTRLLVL.